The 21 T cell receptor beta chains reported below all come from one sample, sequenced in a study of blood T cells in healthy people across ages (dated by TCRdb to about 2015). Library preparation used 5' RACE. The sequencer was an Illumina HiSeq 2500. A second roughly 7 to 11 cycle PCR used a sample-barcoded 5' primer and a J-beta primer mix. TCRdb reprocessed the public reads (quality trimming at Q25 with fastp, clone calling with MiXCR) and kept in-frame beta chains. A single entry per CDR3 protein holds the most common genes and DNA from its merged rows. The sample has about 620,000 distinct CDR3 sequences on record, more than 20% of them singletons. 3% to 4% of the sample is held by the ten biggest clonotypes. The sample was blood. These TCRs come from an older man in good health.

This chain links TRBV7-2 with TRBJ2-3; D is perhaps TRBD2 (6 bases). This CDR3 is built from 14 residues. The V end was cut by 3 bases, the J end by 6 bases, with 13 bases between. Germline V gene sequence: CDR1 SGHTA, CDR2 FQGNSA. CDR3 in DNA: TGTGCCAGCAGCTTGGGGGGTTTGGCGGATACGCAGTATTTT. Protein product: CASSLGGLADTQYF.

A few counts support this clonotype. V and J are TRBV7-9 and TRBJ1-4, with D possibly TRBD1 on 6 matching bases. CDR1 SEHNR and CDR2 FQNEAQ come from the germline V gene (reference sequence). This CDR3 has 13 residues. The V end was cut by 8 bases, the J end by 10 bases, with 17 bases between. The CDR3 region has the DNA TGTGCCAGCTGCCTAGAACAGGGCGGAAAACTGTTTTTT. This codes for CASCLEQGGKLFF.

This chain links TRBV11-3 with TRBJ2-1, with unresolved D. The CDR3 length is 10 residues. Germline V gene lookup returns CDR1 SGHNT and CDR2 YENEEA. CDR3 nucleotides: TGTGCGTCTGGCATCGGTGAGCAGTTCTTC. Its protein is CASGIGEQFF.

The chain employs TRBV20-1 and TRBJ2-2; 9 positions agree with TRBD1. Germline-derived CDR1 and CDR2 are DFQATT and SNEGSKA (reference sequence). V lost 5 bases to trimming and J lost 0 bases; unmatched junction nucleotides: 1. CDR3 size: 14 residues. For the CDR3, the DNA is TGCAGTGCTCGGGACAGGGCGAACACCGGGGAGCTGTTTTTT. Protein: CSARDRANTGELFF.

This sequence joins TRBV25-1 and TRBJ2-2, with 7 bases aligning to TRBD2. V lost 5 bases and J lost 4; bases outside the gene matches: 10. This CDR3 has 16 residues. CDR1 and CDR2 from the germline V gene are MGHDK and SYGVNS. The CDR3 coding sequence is TGTGCCAGCAGTCCCTTGGGCAGGGAGGGCACCGGGGAGCTGTTTTTT. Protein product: CASSPLGREGTGELFF.

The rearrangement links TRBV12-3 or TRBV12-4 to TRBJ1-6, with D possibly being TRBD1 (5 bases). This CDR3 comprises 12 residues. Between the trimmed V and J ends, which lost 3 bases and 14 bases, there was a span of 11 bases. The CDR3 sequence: CASSLNGGALHF. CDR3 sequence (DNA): TGTGCCAGCAGTTTGAATGGGGGTGCCCTCCACTTT.

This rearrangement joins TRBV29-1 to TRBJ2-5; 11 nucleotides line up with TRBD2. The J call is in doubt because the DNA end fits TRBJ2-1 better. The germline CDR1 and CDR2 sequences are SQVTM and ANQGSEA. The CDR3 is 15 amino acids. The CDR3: CSVEGTSGSWNEQFF. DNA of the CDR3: TGCAGCGTGGAGGGCACTAGCGGGAGCTGGAATGAGCAGTTCTTC.

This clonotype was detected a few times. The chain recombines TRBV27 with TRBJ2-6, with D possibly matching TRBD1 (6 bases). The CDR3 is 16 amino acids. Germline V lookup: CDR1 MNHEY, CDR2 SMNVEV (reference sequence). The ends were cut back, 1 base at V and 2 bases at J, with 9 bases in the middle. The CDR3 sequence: CASSLLSGAGANVLTF. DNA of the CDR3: TGTGCCAGCAGTTTATTATCAGGGGCTGGGGCCAACGTCCTGACTTTC.

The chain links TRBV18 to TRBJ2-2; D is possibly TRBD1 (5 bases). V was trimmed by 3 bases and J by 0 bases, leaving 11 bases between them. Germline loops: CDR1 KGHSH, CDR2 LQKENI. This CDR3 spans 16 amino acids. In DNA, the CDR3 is TGTGCCAGCTCACCTTGGACATTCGCGAACACCGGGGAGCTGTTTTTT. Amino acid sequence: CASSPWTFANTGELFF.

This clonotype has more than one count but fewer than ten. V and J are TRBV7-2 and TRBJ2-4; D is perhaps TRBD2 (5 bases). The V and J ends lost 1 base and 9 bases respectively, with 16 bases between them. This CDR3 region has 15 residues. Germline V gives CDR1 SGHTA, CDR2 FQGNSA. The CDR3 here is CASSLGETRWGIQYF. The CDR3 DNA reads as TGTGCCAGCAGCTTAGGGGAGACGAGGTGGGGCATTCAGTACTTC.

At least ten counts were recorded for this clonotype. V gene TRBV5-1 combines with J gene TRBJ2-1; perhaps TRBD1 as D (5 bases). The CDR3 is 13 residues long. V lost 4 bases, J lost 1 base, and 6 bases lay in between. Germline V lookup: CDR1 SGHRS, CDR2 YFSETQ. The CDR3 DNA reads TGCGCCAGCAGCGCAGGGTCCTACAATGAGCAGTTCTTC. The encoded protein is CASSAGSYNEQFF.

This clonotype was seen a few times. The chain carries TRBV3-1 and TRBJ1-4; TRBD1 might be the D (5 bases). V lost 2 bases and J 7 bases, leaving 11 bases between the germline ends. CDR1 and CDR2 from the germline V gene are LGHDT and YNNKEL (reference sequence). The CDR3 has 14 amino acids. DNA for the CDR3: TGTGCCAGCAGCCAAAGGGGATCTCTTGAAAAACTGTTTTTT. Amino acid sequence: CASSQRGSLEKLFF.

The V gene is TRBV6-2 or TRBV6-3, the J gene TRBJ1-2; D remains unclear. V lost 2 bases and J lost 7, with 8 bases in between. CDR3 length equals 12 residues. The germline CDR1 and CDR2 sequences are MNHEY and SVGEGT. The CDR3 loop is CASSYAQSGYTF. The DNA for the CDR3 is TGTGCCAGCAGTTACGCCCAGTCTGGCTACACCTTC.

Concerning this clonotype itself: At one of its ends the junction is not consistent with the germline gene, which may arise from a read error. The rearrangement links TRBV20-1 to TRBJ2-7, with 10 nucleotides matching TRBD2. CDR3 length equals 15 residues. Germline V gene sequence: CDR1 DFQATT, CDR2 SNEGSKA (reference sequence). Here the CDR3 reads CSARNSGRISYEQYF. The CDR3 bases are TGCAGCGCTAGGAATAGCGGGAGGATCTCCTACGAGCAGTACTTC.

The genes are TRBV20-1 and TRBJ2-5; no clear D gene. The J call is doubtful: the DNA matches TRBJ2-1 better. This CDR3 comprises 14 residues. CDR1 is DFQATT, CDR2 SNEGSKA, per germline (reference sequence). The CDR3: CSGTDEGHGGEQFF. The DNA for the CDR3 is TGCAGTGGCACGGACGAAGGGCACGGTGGTGAGCAGTTCTTC.

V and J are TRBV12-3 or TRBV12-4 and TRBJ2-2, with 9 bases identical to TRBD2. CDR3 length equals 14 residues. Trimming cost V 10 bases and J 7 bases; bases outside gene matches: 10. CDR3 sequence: CANKEREVSGELFF. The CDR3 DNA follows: TGTGCCAACAAGGAGCGGGAGGTCAGCGGGGAGCTGTTTTTT.

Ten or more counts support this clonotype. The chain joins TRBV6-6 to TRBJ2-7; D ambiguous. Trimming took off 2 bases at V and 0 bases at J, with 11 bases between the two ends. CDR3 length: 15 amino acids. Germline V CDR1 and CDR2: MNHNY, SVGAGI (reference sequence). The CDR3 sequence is CASSYPSDLSYEQYF. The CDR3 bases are TGTGCCAGCAGTTACCCAAGTGATCTCTCCTACGAGCAGTACTTC.

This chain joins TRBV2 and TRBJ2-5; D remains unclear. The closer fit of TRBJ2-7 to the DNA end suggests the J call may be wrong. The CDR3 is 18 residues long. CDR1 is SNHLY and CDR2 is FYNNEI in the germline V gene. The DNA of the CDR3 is TGTGCCAGCAGGTTAGGAAGTGCTGGTTCTTACTTTTCCTACGAGCAGTACTTC. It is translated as CASRLGSAGSYFSYEQYF.

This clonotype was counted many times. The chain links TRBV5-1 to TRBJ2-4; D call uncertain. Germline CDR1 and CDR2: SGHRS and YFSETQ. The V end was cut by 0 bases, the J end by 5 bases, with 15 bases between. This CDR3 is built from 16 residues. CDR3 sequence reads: CASSLEGPIQENIQYF. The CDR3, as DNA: TGCGCCAGCAGCTTGGAAGGCCCCATTCAGGAAAACATTCAGTACTTC.

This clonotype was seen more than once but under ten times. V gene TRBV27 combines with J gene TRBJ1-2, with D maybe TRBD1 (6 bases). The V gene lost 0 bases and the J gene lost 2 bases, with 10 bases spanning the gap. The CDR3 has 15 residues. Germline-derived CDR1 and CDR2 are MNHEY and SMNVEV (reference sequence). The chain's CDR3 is CASSLSPRGNYGYTF. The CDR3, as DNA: TGTGCCAGCAGTTTATCGCCCAGGGGAAACTATGGCTACACCTTC.

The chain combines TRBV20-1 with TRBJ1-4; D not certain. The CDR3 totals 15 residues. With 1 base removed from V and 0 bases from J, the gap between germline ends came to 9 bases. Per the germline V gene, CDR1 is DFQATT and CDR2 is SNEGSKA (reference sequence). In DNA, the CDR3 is TGCAGTGCTAGAGCCGACATTGCAACTAATGAAAAACTGTTTTTT. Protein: CSARADIATNEKLFF.